The 6 T cell receptor beta chains below were found in one sample sequenced in a study of identical twins. TCRdb ran MiXCR on the 5' RACE reads and lists one entry per CDR3 protein. The sample records 600,000 to 850,000 distinct CDR3 sequences, approximately 18% being singletons. The same sample was also used in a study of T cells expressing NK-cell markers.

Sequencing was done on a sample of PBMCs. Every receptor here comes from a woman between 18 and 30 years old in good health.

This rearrangement joins TRBV20-1 to TRBJ1-4, with D uncertain. CDR1 DFQATT and CDR2 SNEGSKA come from the germline V gene (reference sequence). This CDR3 spans 11 amino acids. V was shortened by 3 bases and J by 8 bases, with 7 bases between the two germline ends. DNA of the CDR3: TGCAGTGCTAGGGGAGCCGAAAAACTGTTTTTT. As protein: CSARGAEKLFF.

The chain's CDR3 is CASSQAGSGSDTYEQYF. DNA of the CDR3: TGCGCCAGCAGCCAAGCGGGGAGCGGGTCGGATACCTACGAGCAGTACTTC. The chain employs TRBV4-3 and TRBJ2-7, with a possible D match to TRBD2 (6 bases). V lost 1 base to trimming and J lost 2 bases, with 18 bases between them. This CDR3 has 17 residues. Germline V lookup: CDR1 LGHNA, CDR2 YSLEER.

V is TRBV11-2 and J is TRBJ2-1, with TRBD2 matching 9 bases. Germline V gene sequence: CDR1 SGHAT, CDR2 FQNNGV. The trim removed 2 bases at V and 8 bases at J, leaving 10 bases unmatched. There are 16 residues in the CDR3. The CDR3 coding sequence is TGTGCCAGCAGCTTATTGAGGCGGGAGGGAACCGATGAGCAGTTCTTC. Translated: CASSLLRREGTDEQFF.

A few counts support this clonotype. The chain carries TRBV6-2 or TRBV6-3 and TRBJ2-1; TRBD2 agrees at 7 bases. The CDR3 is 15 residues long. Germline CDR1 and CDR2: MNHEY and SVGEGT. V was clipped by 1 base and J by 8 bases; unmatched bases: 8. The CDR3 region has the DNA TGTGCCAGCAGTTACTTAGTAACTAGCGTCGATGAGCAGTTCTTC. Its translation is CASSYLVTSVDEQFF.

The CDR3 here is CSAGRQGETQYF. The DNA of the CDR3 is TGCAGTGCTGGAAGACAGGGCGAGACGCAGTATTTT. The V and J genes are TRBV20-1 and TRBJ2-3; 7 nucleotides align to TRBD1. J lost 9 bases, V lost 5 bases, and 8 bases had no gene match. Germline CDR1 DFQATT, CDR2 SNEGSKA (reference sequence). This CDR3 is built from 12 residues.

The sample holds a few counts of this clonotype. The gene calls are TRBV6-2 or TRBV6-3 and TRBJ2-1; TRBD2 might be the D (6 bases). The V end was cut by 2 bases, the J end by 1 base, with 9 bases between. CDR3 size: 15 residues. The V gene's germline CDR1 is MNHEY and CDR2 SVGEGT. CDR3 amino acids: CASSYAGSSYNEQFF. DNA for the CDR3: TGTGCCAGCAGTTACGCCGGGAGTTCCTACAATGAGCAGTTCTTC.